This TCR beta chain was sequenced in a study of PD-1 blockade in classical Hodgkin lymphoma. Study at large: Patients had nivolumab dosed at 3 mg/kg, delivered intravenously every 2 weeks.

The time point was: cycle 4 day 1 (C4D1), after more than five weeks of nivolumab. Relapses following autologous stem cell transplantation were seen in all patients, with brentuximab vedotin exposure varying. General study points: Only CD4+ TCR diversity, not CD8+, had risen significantly by C4D1.

Trimming left V 9 bases short and J 8 bases short, with 20 bases between. In germline, CDR1 is MDHEN, CDR2 SYDVKM. The CDR3 sequence is 13 residues long. The method was immunoSEQ multiplex PCR; TCRdb's version includes in-frame clones alone and lacks a portion of them. The sample consists of 9,100 or so clones, 87% of them appearing once. There are a few counts of this clone. Its antigen is unidentified. The source is a human donor with classical Hodgkin lymphoma. V usage is TRBV28 and J usage is TRBJ2-7, with D possibly TRBD1 on 5 matching bases. The specimen was peripheral blood mononuclear cells (PBMCs), collected before the fourth cycle of nivolumab. The CDR3 loop is CASMWANVGQQYF. The CDR3 DNA reads as TGTGCCAGTATGTGGGCTAATGTGGGGCAGCAGTACTTC. Combining the CDR3 with reference TRBV28 and TRBJ2-7 gives the whole variable domain DVKVTQSSRYLVKRTGEKVFLECVQDMDHENMFWYRQDPGLGLRLIYFSYDVKMKEKGDIPEGYSVSREKKERFSLILESASTNQTSMYLCASMWANVGQQYFGPGTRLTVT.